This is a list of T cell receptor beta chains from one sample in a study of spatial heterogeneity in lung cancer. TCRdb used MiXCR to reprocess the 5' RACE reads, holding one entry per CDR3 protein. This sample yields approximately 1,300 distinct CDR3 sequences, of which 4.9% are seen a single time; 11% belongs to the top ten. The sample consisted of lung tumor tissue, taken at surgery. The receptors come from a male donor with early-stage non-small cell lung cancer. Both conserved end residues are part of each CDR3. D genes are given only for firm matches. Not every row has a clone size; where given, it reads once, few, many or a size class.

v_call,d_call,clone_size,j_call,cdr3_aa,cdr3_nt
TRBV28,-,medium-sized,TRBJ2-5,CASRPPGTETQYF,TGTGCCAGCCGTCCCCCGGGGACGGAGACCCAGTACTTC
TRBV6-5,TRBD2,medium-sized,TRBJ2-2,CASSYGLVPGELFF,TGTGCCAGCAGTTACGGACTAGTGCCCGGGGAGCTGTTTTTT
TRBV7-3,TRBD1,medium-sized,TRBJ2-5,CASSQGTVATQYF,TGTGCCAGCAGCCAAGGGACAGTTGCGACCCAGTACTTC
TRBV3-1,-,medium-sized,TRBJ2-2,CASSQDRVLATGELFF,TGTGCCAGCAGCCAAGATAGAGTGTTAGCCACCGGGGAGCTGTTTTTT
TRBV7-2,TRBD2,medium-sized,TRBJ2-7,CASSRSSGSFDEQYF,TGTGCCAGCAGCCGATCCAGCGGGAGTTTCGACGAGCAGTACTTC
TRBV7-6,TRBD1,medium-sized,TRBJ2-3,CASSEHRGDTDTQYF,TGTGCCAGCAGCGAACACAGGGGCGACACAGATACGCAGTATTTT
TRBV6-2/TRBV6-3,-,medium-sized,TRBJ2-6,CASTNWRSSGANVLTF,TGTGCCAGCACCAACTGGAGGTCTTCTGGGGCCAACGTCCTGACTTTC
TRBV12-5,TRBD1,medium-sized,TRBJ2-7,CASAPDRGVEQYF,TGTGCTAGTGCCCCCGACAGGGGGGTCGAGCAGTACTTC
TRBV19,TRBD1,few,TRBJ1-5,CASSLTGGRTQPQHF,TGTGCCAGTAGCCTGACAGGGGGCAGGACTCAGCCCCAGCATTTT
TRBV7-2,-,medium-sized,TRBJ1-5,CASSLVSGSIQPQHF,TGTGCCAGCAGCTTAGTGTCTGGGAGCATTCAGCCCCAGCATTTT
TRBV10-3,TRBD1,-,TRBJ2-5,CAIRGTGEIETQYF,TGTGCCATCAGGGGGACAGGGGAGATTGAGACCCAGTACTTC
TRBV24-1,-,medium-sized,TRBJ2-7,CATSRVDSYEQYF,TGTGCCACCAGCAGGGTGGATAGCTACGAGCAGTACTTC
TRBV12-3/TRBV12-4,-,medium-sized,TRBJ1-5,CASSFLNSNQPQHF,TGTGCCAGCAGTTTCTTAAACAGCAATCAGCCCCAGCATTTT
TRBV10-3,-,medium-sized,TRBJ1-2,CAIAGREDYGYTF,TGTGCCATCGCCGGCAGGGAGGATTATGGCTACACCTTC
TRBV11-2,-,large,TRBJ1-2,CASSLAGRGYTF,TGTGCCAGCAGCTTAGCAGGGAGGGGCTACACCTTC
TRBV11-2,-,large,TRBJ2-7,CASSLSSGLGYEQYF,TGTGCCAGCAGCCTCAGCTCGGGCCTCGGGTACGAGCAGTACTTC
TRBV12-3/TRBV12-4,-,large,TRBJ2-1,CASSLGQGNYNEQFF,TGTGCCAGCAGTTTAGGCCAGGGAAACTACAATGAGCAGTTCTTC
TRBV7-2,-,-,TRBJ2-7,CASSERPIYEQYF,TGTGCCAGCAGCGAACGTCCAATCTACGAGCAGTACTTC
TRBV20-1,TRBD2,large,TRBJ2-5,CSARDVAGSQETQYF,TGCAGTGCTAGAGATGTAGCGGGCAGCCAAGAGACCCAGTACTTC
TRBV29-1,-,few,TRBJ2-3,CSVEQPSTDTQYF,TGCAGCGTTGAACAGCCTAGCACAGATACGCAGTATTTT
TRBV20-1,-,medium-sized,TRBJ2-7,CSAGDRPYEQYF,TGCAGTGCGGGTGACAGGCCCTACGAGCAGTACTTC
TRBV18,TRBD1,large,TRBJ2-6,CASFLDRDRSGANVLTF,TGTGCCAGCTTCCTAGACAGGGACCGCTCTGGGGCCAACGTCCTGACTTTC
TRBV6-6,TRBD2,medium-sized,TRBJ2-5,CASSYPQMREGAETQYF,TGTGCCAGCAGTTACCCCCAGATGCGGGAGGGCGCAGAGACCCAGTACTTC
TRBV18,-,large,TRBJ1-5,CASSPMGDQPQHF,TGTGCCAGCTCACCGATGGGGGATCAGCCCCAGCATTTT
TRBV20-1,TRBD2,medium-sized,TRBJ2-3,CSASGLAGVKGTTDTQYF,TGCAGTGCTTCGGGACTAGCGGGAGTAAAGGGAACCACAGATACGCAGTATTTT
TRBV20-1,-,-,TRBJ2-2,CSARRAGTGELFF,TGCAGTGCTAGGAGGGCCGGCACCGGGGAGCTGTTTTTT